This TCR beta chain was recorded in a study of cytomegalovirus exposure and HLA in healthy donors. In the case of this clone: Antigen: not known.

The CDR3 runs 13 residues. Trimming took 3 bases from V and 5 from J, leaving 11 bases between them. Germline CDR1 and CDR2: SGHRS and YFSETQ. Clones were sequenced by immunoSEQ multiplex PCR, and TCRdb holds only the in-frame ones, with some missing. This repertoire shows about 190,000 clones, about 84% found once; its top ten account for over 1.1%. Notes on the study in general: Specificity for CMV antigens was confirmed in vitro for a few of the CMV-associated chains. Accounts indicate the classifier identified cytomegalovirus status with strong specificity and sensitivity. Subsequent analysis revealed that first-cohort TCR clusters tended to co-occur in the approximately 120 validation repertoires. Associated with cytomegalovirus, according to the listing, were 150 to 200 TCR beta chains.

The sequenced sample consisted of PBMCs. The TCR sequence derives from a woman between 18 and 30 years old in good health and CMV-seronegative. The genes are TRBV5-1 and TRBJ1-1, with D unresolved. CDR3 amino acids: CASSSELRTEAFF. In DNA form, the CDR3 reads TGCGCCAGCAGCTCGGAGCTGCGGACTGAAGCTTTCTTT.